What follows are 13 T cell receptor beta chains derived from one specimen sequenced in a study of shared clonotypes between healthy human individuals (dated by TCRdb to 2020 to 2022). The library came from the immunoSEQ multiplex PCR assay. The immuneACCESS repertoire file appears here via TCRdb, limited to in-frame rearrangements. These files lack a portion of the clones; in checked studies, under half of the deficit traces to unresolved V genes, and the cause of the others is not known. The sample includes fewer than 3 million clones, with under 95% observed a single time. The ten largest clones capture around 0.35% of the sample. Sequenced material: naive CD4+ T cells from PBMCs. Interpreted using the paper, the cell subset or site label stands for: CD45RA+ positively selected. The receptors were gathered from a man aged 18 to 30 in good health. Some clones in this sample may be carry-over from other donors' samples.

The V gene is TRBV4-2, the J gene TRBJ2-1, with 12 bases lining up with TRBD2. Germline CDR1 reads LGHNA; CDR2 reads YNFKEQ. The CDR3 is 16 amino acids. V lost 1 base and J lost 8; bases outside the gene matches: 6. CDR3 sequence reads: CASSQGLAGDWDEQFF. Written as DNA, the CDR3 is TGTGCCAGCAGCCAAGGACTAGCGGGAGATTGGGATGAGCAGTTCTTC.

This sequence joins TRBV5-1 and TRBJ1-5, with 8 bases aligning to TRBD1. The CDR3 consists of 15 residues. With V trimmed by 5 bases and J by 3 bases, 7 bases remained unmatched. CDR1 is SGHRS and CDR2 is YFSETQ in the germline V gene. The chain's CDR3 is CASSLTDRVNQPQHF. CDR3 in DNA: TGCGCCAGCAGTTTGACGGACAGGGTCAATCAGCCCCAGCATTTT.

The rearrangement joins TRBV2 to TRBJ2-1; D tentatively reads TRBD1 or TRBD2 (6 bases each). Trimming left V 8 bases short and J 0 bases short, with 20 bases between. Germline V CDR1 and CDR2: SNHLY, FYNNEI. There are 17 residues in the CDR3. CDR3 sequence: CASRGQGSSNSYNEQFF. The CDR3 nucleotides read TGTGCCAGCCGGGGGCAGGGTAGTAGCAACTCCTACAATGAGCAGTTCTTC. Full variable domain (rest looked up from reference TRBV2 and TRBJ2-1): EPEVTQTPSHQVTQMGQEVILRCVPISNHLYFYWYRQILGQKVEFLVSFYNNEISEKSEIFDDQFSVERPDGSNFTLKIRSTKLEDSAMYFCASRGQGSSNSYNEQFFGPGTRLTVL.

This rearrangement joins TRBV30 to TRBJ2-5; 8 bases map to TRBD1. Germline assignment: CDR1 GTSNPN and CDR2 SVGIG (reference sequence). The CDR3 sequence is 15 residues long. V lost 4 bases, J lost 4 bases, and 11 bases stayed unmatched. In DNA, the CDR3 is TGTGCCTGGATAGACCGGACAGGGTACTTAGAGACCCAGTACTTC. As protein: CAWIDRTGYLETQYF.

This clone turned up a few times. The chain combines TRBV5-1 with TRBJ1-2, with 8 bases aligning to TRBD1. Losses at the gene ends were 4 bases for V and 8 bases for J; bases not matched to a gene: 19. Germline CDR1 reads SGHRS; CDR2 reads YFSETQ. The CDR3 runs to 17 residues. CDR3 amino acids: CASSPTPKTPGGGGYTF. DNA for the CDR3: TGCGCCAGCAGCCCGACTCCAAAGACTCCAGGGGGCGGGGGCTACACCTTC.

The rearrangement links TRBV28 to TRBJ1-2; 9 positions agree with TRBD1. This CDR3 contains 16 residues. The germline CDR1 and CDR2 sequences are MDHEN and SYDVKM. J gave up 4 bases and V 4 bases, and 10 bases lay outside the gene matches. This CDR3 reads CASSSSRQGGFYGYTF. CDR3 nucleotide sequence: TGTGCCAGCAGTTCCAGTCGACAGGGGGGATTCTATGGCTACACCTTC.

This clone appeared a single time. V and J are TRBV6-1 and TRBJ2-2; D is undetermined. The CDR3 is 15 residues long. CDR1 is MNHNS, CDR2 SASEGT, per germline. Deletions cut 4 bases from V and 0 bases from J, with 9 bases between. CDR3 in amino acids: CASSGEMTNTGELFF. The CDR3 DNA sequence: TGTGCCAGCAGTGGTGAGATGACGAACACCGGGGAGCTGTTTTTT.

This chain uses TRBV10-1 with TRBJ1-3; D is unresolved. Germline V gene lookup returns CDR1 WNHNN and CDR2 SYGVQD (reference sequence). The V end was cut by 2 bases, the J end by 4 bases, with 18 bases between. The CDR3 loop spans 17 amino acids. The CDR3 sequence is CASSEMGKGKSGNTIYF. The DNA of the CDR3 is TGCGCCAGCAGTGAGATGGGCAAAGGGAAGTCCGGAAACACCATATATTTT.

CDR3 amino acids: CASSPFRDGELFF. The CDR3 DNA reads as TGTGCCAGCAGCCCCTTCCGGGACGGGGAGCTGTTTTTT. The chain combines TRBV7-3 with TRBJ2-2; weak D call: TRBD2 (5 bases). The CDR3 sequence is 13 residues long. Germline CDR1 and CDR2: SGHTA and FQGTGA. V was trimmed by 5 bases and J by 7 bases, leaving 11 bases between them.

The rearrangement joins TRBV29-1 to TRBJ2-2; 8 positions match TRBD1. This CDR3 has 14 residues. Germline CDR1 is SQVTM and CDR2 is ANQGSEA. The trim removed 8 bases at V and 4 bases at J, leaving 9 bases unmatched. The CDR3 DNA reads as TGCAGCACTAACACAGGGGGAGGCACCGGGGAGCTGTTTTTT. Translation gives CSTNTGGGTGELFF.

CDR3 coding DNA: TGTGCCAGCAGTTACGGGCCTTTCAATCAGCCCCAGCATTTT. Its translation is CASSYGPFNQPQHF. This chain links TRBV6-6 with TRBJ1-5; D is unresolved. CDR1 is MNHNY and CDR2 is SVGAGI in the germline V gene (reference sequence). The CDR3 is 14 residues long. V lost 2 bases to trimming and J lost 3 bases, with 8 bases between them.

This rearrangement joins TRBV29-1 to TRBJ2-5; TRBD1 aligns across 9 bases. CDR3 size: 14 residues. The J segment lost 0 bases and the V segment lost 4 bases, leaving 3 bases of the junction unmatched. CDR1 and CDR2 (germline): SQVTM, ANQGSEA. The CDR3, as DNA: TGCAGCGTTGGACAGGGGGGATACCAAGAGACCCAGTACTTC. Translation gives CSVGQGGYQETQYF.

The chain employs TRBV5-6 and TRBJ1-6; 8 bases agree with TRBD1. V was clipped by 4 bases and J by 6 bases; unmatched bases: 3. The CDR3 sequence is 14 residues long. Germline V gene sequence: CDR1 SGHDT, CDR2 YYEEEE. Here the CDR3 DNA reads TGTGCCAGCAGCCAGGACAGGGCTAATTCACCCCTCCACTTT. Translating gives CASSQDRANSPLHF.